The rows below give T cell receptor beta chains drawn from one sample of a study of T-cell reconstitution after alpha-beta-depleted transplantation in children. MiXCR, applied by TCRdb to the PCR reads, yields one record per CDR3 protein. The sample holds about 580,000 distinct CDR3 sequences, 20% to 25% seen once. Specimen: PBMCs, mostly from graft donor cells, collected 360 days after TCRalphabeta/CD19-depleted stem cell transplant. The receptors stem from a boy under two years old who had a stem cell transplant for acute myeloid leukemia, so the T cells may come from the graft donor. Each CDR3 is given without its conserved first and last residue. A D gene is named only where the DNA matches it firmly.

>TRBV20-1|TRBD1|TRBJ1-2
SARAAGTDYGYT
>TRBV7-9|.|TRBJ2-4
ASSREGPTLAKNIQY
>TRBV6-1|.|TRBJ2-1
ASSRVGYTGNEQF
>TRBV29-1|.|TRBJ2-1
SVVARGSYNEQF
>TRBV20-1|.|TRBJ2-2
SARDLRGTGELF
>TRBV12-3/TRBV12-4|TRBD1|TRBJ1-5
ASSADRGGRNQPQH
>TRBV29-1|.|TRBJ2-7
SVEEAGATGPYEQY
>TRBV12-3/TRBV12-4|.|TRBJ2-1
ASSLRWGTYNEQF
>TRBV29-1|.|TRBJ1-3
SVEVGNTIY
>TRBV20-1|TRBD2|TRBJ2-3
SASPLLRGGGTDTQY
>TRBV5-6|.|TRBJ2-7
ASSSGRIGEQY
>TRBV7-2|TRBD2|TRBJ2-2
ASSFLAGGPGGELF
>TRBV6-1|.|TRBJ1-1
ATSKGGSGAEAF
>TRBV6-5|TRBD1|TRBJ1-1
ASSYLPQGVNTEAF
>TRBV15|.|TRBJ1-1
ATSRGRLENTEAF
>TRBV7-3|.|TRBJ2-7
ASSFDETYEQY
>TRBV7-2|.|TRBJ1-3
ASSYNPLTQRGNTIY
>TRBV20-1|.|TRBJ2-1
SARDLTRGGVGVNEQF
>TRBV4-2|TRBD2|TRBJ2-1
ASRSGWDDGLAGDPYNEQF
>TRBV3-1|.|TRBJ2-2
ASSLYTTNTGELF
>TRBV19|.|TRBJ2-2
ASSIGGSGGELF
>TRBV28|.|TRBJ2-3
ASSLYQQSTDTQY